The TCR beta chain under discussion was sequenced for a study of T-cell memory formation after mild COVID-19. Findings of the study overall: Researchers could not confirm that second-wave clones peaking on day 37 targeted SARS-CoV-2. CD4/CD8 balance characterized clones contracting day 15 to 85, and CD4+ skew characterized later expanders. Mainly in CM and EM were contracting CD4+ clones; CD8+ were in EMRA. The study detected some responding clones in pre-infection memory, suggesting cross-reactive memory joined.

TCRdb re-derived calls from the 5' RACE reads in MiXCR, one entry per CDR3 protein. The sample holds more than 350,000 distinct CDR3 sequences; roughly 20% are singletons and the top ten take around 12%. The CDR3 sequence is 14 residues long. Per the germline V gene, CDR1 is LGHDT and CDR2 is YNNKEL (reference sequence). With 6 bases removed from V and 1 base from J, the gap between germline ends came to 12 bases. As for this clonotype: What it binds is not known.

Sequences were obtained from PBMCs or a T cell subset sorted from them (not recorded which). This sequence joins TRBV3-1 and TRBJ1-1; D gene ambiguous. This sequence was found in an adult woman who had mild COVID-19 (a few samples of this study predate the infection). Cell type and time point are not known. The CDR3, as DNA: TGTGCCAGCAGAGACCTTATCGAGAACACTGAAGCTTTCTTT. It codes for CASRDLIENTEAFF.